The clone carrying this T cell receptor (beta chain) occurred a few times. Germline CDR1 KGHSH, CDR2 LQKENI. J lost 7 bases, V lost 0 bases, and 7 bases had no gene match. CDR3 size: 17 residues. Here immunoSEQ multiplex PCR was the method, and the copy in TCRdb shows in-frame clones only, minus some. The table records about 120,000 clones, 85% to 90% of them present only once. The sample is drawn from a study of control samples from healthy donors and cancer patients. The rearrangement joins TRBV18 to TRBJ1-6, with 9 bases fitting TRBD1. The source of this sequence is a woman in her forties or fifties with colorectal cancer. The sequenced sample was PBMCs. CDR3: CASSPPGQGSDNSPLHF. CDR3 nucleotide sequence: TGTGCCAGCTCACCACCGGGACAGGGATCGGACAATTCACCCCTCCACTTT.